The T cell receptor beta chain described here comes from a study of control samples from healthy donors and cancer patients. Germline V gene sequence: CDR1 LNHDA, CDR2 SQIVND (reference sequence). The CDR3 covers 16 residues. V trimming: 3 bases; J trimming: 4 bases; junction bases outside the gene matches: 7. Profiled with immunoSEQ multiplex PCR; TCRdb holds only in-frame clones, not every one. The table includes some 95,000 clones, around 90% detected once. The chain couples TRBV19 to TRBJ2-3, with 10 bases matching TRBD1. The sequencing input was blood. This TCR came from a man in his thirties or forties in good health. The CDR3: CASSIFGTGVPDTQYF. In DNA form, the CDR3 reads TGTGCCAGTAGTATTTTCGGGACAGGGGTTCCAGATACGCAGTATTTT. The variable domain in full, completed from reference TRBV19 and TRBJ2-3, reads DGGITQSPKYLFRKEGQNVTLSCEQNLNHDAMYWYRQDPGQGLRLIYYSQIVNDFQKGDIAEGYSVSREKKESFPLTVTSAQKNPTAFYLCASSIFGTGVPDTQYFGPGTRLTVL.